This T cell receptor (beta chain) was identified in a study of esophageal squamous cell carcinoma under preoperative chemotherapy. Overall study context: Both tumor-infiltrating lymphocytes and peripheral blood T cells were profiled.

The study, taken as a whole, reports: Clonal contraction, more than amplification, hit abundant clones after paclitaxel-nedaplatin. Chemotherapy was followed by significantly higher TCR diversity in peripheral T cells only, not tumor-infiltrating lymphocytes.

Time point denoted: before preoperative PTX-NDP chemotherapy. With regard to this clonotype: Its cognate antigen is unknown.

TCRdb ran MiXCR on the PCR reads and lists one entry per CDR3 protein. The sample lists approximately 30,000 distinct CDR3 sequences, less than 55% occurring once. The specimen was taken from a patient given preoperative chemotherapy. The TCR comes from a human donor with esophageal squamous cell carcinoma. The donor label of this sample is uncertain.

In DNA form, the CDR3 reads TGTGCGGGGAGCGCGGAAGGTCCCCAAGAGACCCAGTACTTC. As protein: CAGSAEGPQETQYF. This chain connects TRBV7-2 to TRBJ2-5, with D perhaps TRBD2 (5 bases). Germline V lookup: CDR1 SGHTA, CDR2 FQGNSA. The CDR3 totals 14 residues.